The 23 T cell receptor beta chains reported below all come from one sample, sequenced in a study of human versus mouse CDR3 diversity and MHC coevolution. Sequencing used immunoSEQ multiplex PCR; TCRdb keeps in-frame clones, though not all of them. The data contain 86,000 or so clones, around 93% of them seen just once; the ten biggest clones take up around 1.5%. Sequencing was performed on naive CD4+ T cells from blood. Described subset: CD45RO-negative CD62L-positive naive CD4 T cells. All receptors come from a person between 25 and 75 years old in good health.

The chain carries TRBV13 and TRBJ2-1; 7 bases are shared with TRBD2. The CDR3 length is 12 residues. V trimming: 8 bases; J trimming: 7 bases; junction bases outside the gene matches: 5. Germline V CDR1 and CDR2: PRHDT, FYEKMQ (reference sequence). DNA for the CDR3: TGTGCCAGCGGGAGGGCGGGAAATGAGCAGTTCTTC. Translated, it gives CASGRAGNEQFF.

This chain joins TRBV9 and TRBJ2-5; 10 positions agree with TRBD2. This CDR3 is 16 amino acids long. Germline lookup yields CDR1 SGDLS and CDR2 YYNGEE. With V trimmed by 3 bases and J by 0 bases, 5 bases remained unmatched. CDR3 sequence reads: CASSAGLAVYQETQYF. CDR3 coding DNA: TGTGCCAGCAGCGCAGGACTAGCGGTGTACCAAGAGACCCAGTACTTC.

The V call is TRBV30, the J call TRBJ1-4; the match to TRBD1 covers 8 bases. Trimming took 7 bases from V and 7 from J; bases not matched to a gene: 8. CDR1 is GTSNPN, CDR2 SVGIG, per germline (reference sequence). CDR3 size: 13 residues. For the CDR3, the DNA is TGTGCCTCTCAGGGGGCCGGTAGTGAAAAACTGTTTTTT. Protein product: CASQGAGSEKLFF.

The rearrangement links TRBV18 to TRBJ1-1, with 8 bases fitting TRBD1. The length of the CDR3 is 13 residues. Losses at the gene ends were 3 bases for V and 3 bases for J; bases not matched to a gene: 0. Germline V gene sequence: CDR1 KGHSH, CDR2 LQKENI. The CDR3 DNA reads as TGTGCCAGCTCACCGGACAGGGACACTGAAGCTTTCTTT. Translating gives CASSPDRDTEAFF.

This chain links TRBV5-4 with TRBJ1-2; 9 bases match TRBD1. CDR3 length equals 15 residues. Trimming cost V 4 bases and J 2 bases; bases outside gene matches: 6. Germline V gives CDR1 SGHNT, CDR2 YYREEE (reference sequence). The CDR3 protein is CASSTPGQGNYGYTF. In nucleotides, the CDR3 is TGTGCCAGCAGCACCCCGGGACAGGGCAACTATGGCTACACCTTC.

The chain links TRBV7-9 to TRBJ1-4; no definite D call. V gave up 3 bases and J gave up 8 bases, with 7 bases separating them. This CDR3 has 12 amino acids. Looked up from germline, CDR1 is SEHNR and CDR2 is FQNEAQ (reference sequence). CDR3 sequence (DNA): TGTGCCAGCAGCTTCCGAGAAGAAAAACTGTTTTTT. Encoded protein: CASSFREEKLFF. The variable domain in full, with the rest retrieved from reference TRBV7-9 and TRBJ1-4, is DTGVSQNPRHKITKRGQNVTFRCDPISEHNRLYWYRQTLGQGPEFLTYFQNEAQLEKSRLLSDRFSAERPKGSFSTLEIQRTEQGDSAMYLCASSFREEKLFFGSGTQLSVL.

The CDR3 reads CASSLGTGNEKLFF. CDR3 in DNA: TGTGCCAGCAGCCTAGGGACAGGAAATGAAAAACTGTTTTTT. V usage is TRBV5-5 and J usage is TRBJ1-4; TRBD1 aligns across 8 bases. The V gene end was trimmed by 4 bases and the J gene end by 5 bases; junction bases not matched to a gene: 4. The CDR3 loop spans 14 amino acids. The germline CDR1 and CDR2 sequences are SGHKS and YYEKEE (reference sequence).

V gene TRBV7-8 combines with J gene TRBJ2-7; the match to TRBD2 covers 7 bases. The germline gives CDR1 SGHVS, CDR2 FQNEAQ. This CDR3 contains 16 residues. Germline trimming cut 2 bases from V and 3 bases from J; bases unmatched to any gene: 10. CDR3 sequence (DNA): TGTGCCAGCAGCTTATCCGGGACTAACACGATCTACGAGCAGTACTTC. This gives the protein CASSLSGTNTIYEQYF.

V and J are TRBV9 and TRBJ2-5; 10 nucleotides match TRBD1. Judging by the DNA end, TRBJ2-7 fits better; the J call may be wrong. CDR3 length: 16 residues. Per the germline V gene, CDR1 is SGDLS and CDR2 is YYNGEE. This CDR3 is CASSPGGGQGSDEQYF. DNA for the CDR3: TGTGCCAGCAGCCCGGGGGGGGGACAGGGGTCCGACGAGCAGTACTTC.

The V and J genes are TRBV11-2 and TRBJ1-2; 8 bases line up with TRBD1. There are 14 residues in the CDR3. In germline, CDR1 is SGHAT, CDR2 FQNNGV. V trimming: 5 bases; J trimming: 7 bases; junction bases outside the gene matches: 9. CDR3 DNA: TGTGCCAGCAGCCAGACAGGGGCTTTTCCTGGCTACACCTTC. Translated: CASSQTGAFPGYTF.

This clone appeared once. CDR3 sequence: CASSSPGTPVGGEQFF. The CDR3 nucleotides read TGTGCCAGCAGCTCCCCCGGGACGCCCGTGGGGGGTGAGCAGTTCTTC. V gene TRBV7-2 combines with J gene TRBJ2-1; a possible D gene is TRBD2 (6 bases). The germline V and J ends were trimmed by 4 bases and 9 bases, with 22 bases remaining between them. Germline V gives CDR1 SGHTA, CDR2 FQGNSA. This CDR3 has 16 amino acids.

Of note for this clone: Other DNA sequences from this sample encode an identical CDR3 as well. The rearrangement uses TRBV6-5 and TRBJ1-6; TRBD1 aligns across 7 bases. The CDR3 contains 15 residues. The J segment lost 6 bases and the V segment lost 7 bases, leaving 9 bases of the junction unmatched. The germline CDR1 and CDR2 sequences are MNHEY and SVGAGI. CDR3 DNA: TGTGCCAGCACTACACAGGGGTCTCTTAATTCACCCCTCCACTTT. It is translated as CASTTQGSLNSPLHF.

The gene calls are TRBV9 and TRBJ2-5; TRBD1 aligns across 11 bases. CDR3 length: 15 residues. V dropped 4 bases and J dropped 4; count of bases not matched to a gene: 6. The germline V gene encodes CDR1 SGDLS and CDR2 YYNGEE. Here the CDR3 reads CASSWGQGDGETQYF. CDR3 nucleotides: TGTGCCAGCAGCTGGGGACAGGGGGATGGAGAGACCCAGTACTTC.

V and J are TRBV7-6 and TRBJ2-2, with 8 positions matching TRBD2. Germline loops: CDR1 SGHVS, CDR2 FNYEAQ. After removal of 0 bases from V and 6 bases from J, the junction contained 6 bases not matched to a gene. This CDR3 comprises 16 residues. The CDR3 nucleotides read TGTGCCAGCAGCTTAGCGGGCGGGGGGCCTTCCGGGGAGCTGTTTTTT. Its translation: CASSLAGGGPSGELFF.

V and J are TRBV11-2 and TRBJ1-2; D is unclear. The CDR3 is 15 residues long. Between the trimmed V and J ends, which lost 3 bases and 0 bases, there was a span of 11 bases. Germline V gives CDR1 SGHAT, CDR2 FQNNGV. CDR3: CASSFAGRANYGYTF. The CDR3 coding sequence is TGTGCCAGCAGCTTCGCGGGTAGGGCTAACTATGGCTACACCTTC.

CDR3 DNA: TGTGCCAGCAGGATACAGGGGGGAGATGAAAAACTGTTTTTT. Translated: CASRIQGGDEKLFF. This sequence joins TRBV2 and TRBJ1-4; 8 nucleotides match TRBD1. The CDR3 covers 14 residues. The trim removed 6 bases at V and 6 bases at J, leaving 6 bases unmatched. Germline CDR1 is SNHLY and CDR2 is FYNNEI.

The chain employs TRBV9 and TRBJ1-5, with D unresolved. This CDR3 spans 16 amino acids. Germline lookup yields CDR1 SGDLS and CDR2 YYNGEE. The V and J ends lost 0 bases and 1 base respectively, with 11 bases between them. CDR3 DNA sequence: TGTGCCAGCAGCGTAGCTTTGCGCGGAAGCAATCAGCCCCAGCATTTT. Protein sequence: CASSVALRGSNQPQHF. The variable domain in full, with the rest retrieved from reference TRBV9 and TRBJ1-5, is DSGVTQTPKHLITATGQRVTLRCSPRSGDLSVYWYQQSLDQGLQFLIQYYNGEERAKGNILERFSAQQFPDLHSELNLSSLELGDSALYFCASSVALRGSNQPQHFGDGTRLSIL.

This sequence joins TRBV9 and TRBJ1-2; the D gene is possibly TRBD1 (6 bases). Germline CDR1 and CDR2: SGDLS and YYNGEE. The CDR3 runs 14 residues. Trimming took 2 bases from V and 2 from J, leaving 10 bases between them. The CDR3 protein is CASSVNGQNYGYTF. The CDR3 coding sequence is TGTGCCAGCAGCGTTAACGGACAGAACTATGGCTACACCTTC.

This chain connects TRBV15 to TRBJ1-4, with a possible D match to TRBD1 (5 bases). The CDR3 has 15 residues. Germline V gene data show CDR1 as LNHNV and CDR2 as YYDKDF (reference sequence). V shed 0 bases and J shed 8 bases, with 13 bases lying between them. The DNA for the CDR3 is TGTGCCACCAGCAGAGATCGCGGCGGGACGGAAAAACTGTTTTTT. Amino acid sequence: CATSRDRGGTEKLFF.

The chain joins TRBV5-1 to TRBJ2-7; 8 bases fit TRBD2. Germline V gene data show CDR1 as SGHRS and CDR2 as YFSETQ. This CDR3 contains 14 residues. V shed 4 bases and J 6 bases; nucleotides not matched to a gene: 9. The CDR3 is CASSPGLEVSEQYF. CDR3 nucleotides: TGCGCCAGCAGCCCGGGACTAGAAGTTTCCGAGCAGTACTTC.

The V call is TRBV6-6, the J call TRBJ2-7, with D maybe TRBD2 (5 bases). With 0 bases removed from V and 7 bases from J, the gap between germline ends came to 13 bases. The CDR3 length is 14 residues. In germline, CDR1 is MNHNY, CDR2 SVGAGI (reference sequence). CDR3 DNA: TGTGCCAGCAGTTACTCATTTGAGGGAACGGAGCAGTACTTC. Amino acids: CASSYSFEGTEQYF.

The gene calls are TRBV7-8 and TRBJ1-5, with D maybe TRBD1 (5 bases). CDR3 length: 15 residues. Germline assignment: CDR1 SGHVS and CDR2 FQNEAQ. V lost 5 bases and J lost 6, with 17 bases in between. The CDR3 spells CASSHNGREVQPQHF. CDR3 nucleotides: TGTGCCAGCAGCCATAACGGCAGGGAGGTTCAGCCCCAGCATTTT. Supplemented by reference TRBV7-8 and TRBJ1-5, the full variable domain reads GAGVSQSPRYKVAKRGQDVALRCDPISGHVSLFWYQQALGQGPEFLTYFQNEAQLDKSGLPSDRFFAERPEGSVSTLKIQRTQQEDSAVYLCASSHNGREVQPQHFGDGTRLSIL.

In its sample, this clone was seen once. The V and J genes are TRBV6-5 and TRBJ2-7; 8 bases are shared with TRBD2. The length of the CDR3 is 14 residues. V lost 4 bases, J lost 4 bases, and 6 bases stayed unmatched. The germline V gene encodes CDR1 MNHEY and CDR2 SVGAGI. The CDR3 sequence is CASSLGTSLYEQYF. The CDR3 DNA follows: TGTGCCAGCAGTTTAGGGACTAGTTTGTACGAGCAGTACTTC.